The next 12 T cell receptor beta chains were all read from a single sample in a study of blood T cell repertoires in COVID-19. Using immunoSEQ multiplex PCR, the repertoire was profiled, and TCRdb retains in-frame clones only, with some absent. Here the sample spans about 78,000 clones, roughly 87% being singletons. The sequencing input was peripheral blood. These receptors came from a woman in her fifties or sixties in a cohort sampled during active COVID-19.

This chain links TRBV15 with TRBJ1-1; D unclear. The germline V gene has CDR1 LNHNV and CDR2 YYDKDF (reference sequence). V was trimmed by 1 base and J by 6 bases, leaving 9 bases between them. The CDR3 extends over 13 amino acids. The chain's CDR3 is CATSRGEEAEAFF. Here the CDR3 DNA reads TGTGCCACCAGCAGAGGTGAGGAAGCTGAAGCTTTCTTT.

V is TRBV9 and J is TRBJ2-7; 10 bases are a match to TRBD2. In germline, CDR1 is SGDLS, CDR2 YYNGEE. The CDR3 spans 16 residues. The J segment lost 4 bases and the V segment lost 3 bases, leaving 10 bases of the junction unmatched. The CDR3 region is CASSETASGRLYEQYF. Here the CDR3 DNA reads TGTGCCAGCAGCGAAACAGCTAGCGGGAGATTATACGAGCAGTACTTC.

The CDR3 protein is CASRDRSLQETQYF. CDR3 nucleotides: TGTGCCAGCCGGGACAGAAGTCTCCAAGAGACCCAGTACTTC. V and J are TRBV28 and TRBJ2-5; TRBD1 matches at 7 bases. Losses at the gene ends were 8 bases for V and 1 base for J; bases not matched to a gene: 7. The CDR3 has 14 amino acids. The germline CDR1 and CDR2 sequences are MDHEN and SYDVKM.

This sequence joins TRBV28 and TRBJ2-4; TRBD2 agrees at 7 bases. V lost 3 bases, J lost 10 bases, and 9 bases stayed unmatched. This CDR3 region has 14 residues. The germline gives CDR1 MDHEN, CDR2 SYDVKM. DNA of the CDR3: TGTGCCAGCAGTTTTGGGGGGGAGGAGGGAATTCAGTACTTC. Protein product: CASSFGGEEGIQYF.

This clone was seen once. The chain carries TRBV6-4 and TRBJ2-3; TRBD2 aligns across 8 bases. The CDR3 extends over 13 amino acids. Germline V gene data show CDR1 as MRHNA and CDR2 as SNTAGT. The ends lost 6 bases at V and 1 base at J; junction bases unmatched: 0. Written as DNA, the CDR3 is TGTGCCAGCAGAGCGGGAGGCACAGATACGCAGTATTTT. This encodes CASRAGGTDTQYF.

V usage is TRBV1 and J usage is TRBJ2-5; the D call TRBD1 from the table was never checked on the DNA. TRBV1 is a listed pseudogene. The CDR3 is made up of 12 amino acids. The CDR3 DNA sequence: TGCACCCCCGAGGGGGATCAAGAGACCCAGTACTTC. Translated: CTPEGDQETQYF.

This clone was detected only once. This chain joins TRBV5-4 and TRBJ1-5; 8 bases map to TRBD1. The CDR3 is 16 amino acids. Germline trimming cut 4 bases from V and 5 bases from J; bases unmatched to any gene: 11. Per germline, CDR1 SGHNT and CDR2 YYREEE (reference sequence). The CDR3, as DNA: TGTGCCAGCAGCCCCCGACAGGGGTTGTCGGATCAGCCCCAGCATTTT. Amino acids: CASSPRQGLSDQPQHF.

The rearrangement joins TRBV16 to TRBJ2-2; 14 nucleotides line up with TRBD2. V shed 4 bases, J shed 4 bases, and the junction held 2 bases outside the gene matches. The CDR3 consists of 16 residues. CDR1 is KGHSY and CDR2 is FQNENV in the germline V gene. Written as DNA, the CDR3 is TGTGCCAGCAGCCTCGGACTAGCGGGAGGCACCGGGGAGCTGTTTTTT. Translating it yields CASSLGLAGGTGELFF.

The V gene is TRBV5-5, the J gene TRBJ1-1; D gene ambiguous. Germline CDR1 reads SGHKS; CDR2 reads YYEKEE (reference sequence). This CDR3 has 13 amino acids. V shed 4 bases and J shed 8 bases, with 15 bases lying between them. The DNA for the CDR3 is TGTGCCAGCAGCCCCTTCAGGCTACCAGAAGCTTTCTTT. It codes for CASSPFRLPEAFF.

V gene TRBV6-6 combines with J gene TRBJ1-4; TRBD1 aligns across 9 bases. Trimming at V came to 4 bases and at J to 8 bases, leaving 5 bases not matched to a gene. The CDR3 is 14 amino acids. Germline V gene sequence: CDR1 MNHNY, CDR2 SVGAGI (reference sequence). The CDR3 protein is CASSSGTGSEKLFF. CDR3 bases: TGTGCCAGCAGTTCCGGGACAGGGTCCGAAAAACTGTTTTTT.

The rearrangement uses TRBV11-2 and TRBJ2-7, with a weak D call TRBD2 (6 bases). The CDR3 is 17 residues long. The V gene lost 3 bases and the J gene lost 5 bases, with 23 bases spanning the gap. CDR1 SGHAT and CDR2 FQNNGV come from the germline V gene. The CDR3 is CASSFLFSRDSSDEQYF. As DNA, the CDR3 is TGTGCCAGCAGCTTCCTTTTTTCCCGGGACTCCTCAGACGAGCAGTACTTC.

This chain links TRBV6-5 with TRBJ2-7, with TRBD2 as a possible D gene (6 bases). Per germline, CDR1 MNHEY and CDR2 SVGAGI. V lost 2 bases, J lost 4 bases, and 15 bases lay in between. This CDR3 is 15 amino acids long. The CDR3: CASSYQGGDPYEQYF. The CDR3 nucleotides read TGTGCCAGCAGTTACCAGGGAGGAGACCCTTACGAGCAGTACTTC.